This record looks at one TCR beta chain sequence and its context. This sample was included in a study of blood T cell repertoires in COVID-19. The wider study: Sources were T cells, B-cell-depleted T cells, or PBMCs; the material itself was cDNA or gDNA.

Only in-frame clones appear in the TCRdb table, and some are missing; sequencing was by immunoSEQ multiplex PCR. Here the sample spans roughly 220,000 clones, around 87% being singletons. The CDR3 length is 19 residues. J gave up 2 bases and V 1 base, and 17 bases lay outside the gene matches. Germline assignment: CDR1 MGHRA and CDR2 YSYEKL. The sequenced material came from PBMCs or T cells enriched from blood (not recorded which). The chain links TRBV4-1 to TRBJ2-7, with 7 bases fitting TRBD1. The source is a young man who had been exposed to COVID-19. DNA of the CDR3: TGCGCCAGCAGCCAAGGGACCTATTATTCGACAGGGTCGCCCTACGAGCAGTACTTC. Translation gives CASSQGTYYSTGSPYEQYF.